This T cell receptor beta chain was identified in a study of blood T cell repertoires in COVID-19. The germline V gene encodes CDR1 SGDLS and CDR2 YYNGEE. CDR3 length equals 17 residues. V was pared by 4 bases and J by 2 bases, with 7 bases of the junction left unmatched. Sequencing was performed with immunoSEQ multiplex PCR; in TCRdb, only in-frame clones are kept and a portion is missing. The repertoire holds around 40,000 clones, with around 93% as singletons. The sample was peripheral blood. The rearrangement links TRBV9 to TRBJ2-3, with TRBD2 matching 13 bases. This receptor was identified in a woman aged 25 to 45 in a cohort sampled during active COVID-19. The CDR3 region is CASSPEGTSGVTDTQYF. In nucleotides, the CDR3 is TGTGCCAGCAGCCCTGAGGGGACTAGCGGGGTCACAGATACGCAGTATTTT.